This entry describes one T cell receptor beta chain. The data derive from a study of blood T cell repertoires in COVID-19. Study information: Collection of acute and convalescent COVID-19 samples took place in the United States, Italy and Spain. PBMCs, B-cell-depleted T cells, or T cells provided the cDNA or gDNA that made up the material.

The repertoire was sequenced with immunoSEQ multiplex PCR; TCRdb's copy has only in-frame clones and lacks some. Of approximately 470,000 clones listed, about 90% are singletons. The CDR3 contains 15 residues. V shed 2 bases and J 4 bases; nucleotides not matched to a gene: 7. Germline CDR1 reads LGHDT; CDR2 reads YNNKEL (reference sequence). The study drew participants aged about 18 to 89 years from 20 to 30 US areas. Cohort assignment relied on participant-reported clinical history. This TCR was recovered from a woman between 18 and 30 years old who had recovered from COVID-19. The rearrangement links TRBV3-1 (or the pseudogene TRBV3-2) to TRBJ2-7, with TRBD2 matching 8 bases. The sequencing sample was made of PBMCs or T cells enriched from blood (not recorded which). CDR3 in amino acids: CASSQSGGGLYEQYF. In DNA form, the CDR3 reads TGTGCCAGCAGCCAATCGGGAGGGGGTCTATACGAGCAGTACTTC.